What follows are 28 T cell receptor beta chains derived from one specimen sequenced in a study of Tregs in tolerant kidney transplant recipients. Mixed chimerism was transient after nonmyeloablative marrow transplants from related graft donors. Using immunoSEQ multiplex PCR, the repertoire was profiled, and TCRdb retains in-frame clones only, with some absent. Seen in this sample are about 6,400 clones; the ten most common clones hold about two fifths. The specimen was CD8+ T cells from blood (PBMCs), collected 12 months after the transplant. The origin of the receptors is a human patient who received a combined kidney and bone marrow transplant. Some T cells may be transferred from the graft donor.

As to this clone: Coverage ceases 3 residues before the CDR3 finishes, and the germline J gene fills in the end. This rearrangement joins TRBV19 to TRBJ2-7; D may be TRBD1 (5 bases). From germline, CDR1 is LNHDA and CDR2 SQIVND (reference sequence). This CDR3 has 14 amino acids. V was pared by 6 bases and J by 3 bases, with 15 bases between. The CDR3 DNA, read in part, is TGTGCCAGTAGCCTCAGTCAGGGTAACTACGAG. Translation: CASSLSQGNYE. The whole CDR3 sequence is CASSLSQGNYEQYF.

As for this clone: The CDR3 goes on 3 residues after the read ends, and that part is filled in from the germline J gene. This chain uses TRBV11-3 with TRBJ2-7; a possible D gene is TRBD2 (5 bases). The CDR3 totals 12 residues. The V and J ends lost 2 bases and 6 bases respectively, with 8 bases between them. The germline CDR1 and CDR2 sequences are SGHNT and YENEEA. The CDR3 sequence is CASSLNSAEQYF. The CDR3 bases that were read are TGTGCCAGCAGCTTAAATAGCGCCGAG.

The CDR3 sequence: CASTGTGRNYGYTF. The part of the CDR3 DNA that was read is TGTGCCAGCACCGGGACAGGGCGAAACTATGGC. V gene TRBV2 combines with J gene TRBJ1-2, with 9 bases fitting TRBD1. With the read ending 3 residues before the CDR3 end, the germline J gene is used to fill in that end. Losses at the gene ends were 7 bases for V and 2 bases for J; bases not matched to a gene: 5. In germline, CDR1 is SNHLY, CDR2 FYNNEI. The CDR3 has 14 residues.

About this clone: Coverage ceases 3 residues before the CDR3 finishes, and the germline J gene fills in the end. The V and J genes are TRBV5-1 and TRBJ2-1; no definite D call. CDR3 length equals 14 residues. The ends were cut back, 2 bases at V and 3 bases at J, with 9 bases in the middle. Germline values: CDR1 SGHRS, CDR2 YFSETQ. CDR3 bases read: TGCGCCAGCAGCTTAATCTACGGCTACAATGAG. It yields the protein CASSLIYGYNE. The complete CDR3 reads CASSLIYGYNEQFF.

Turning to this clone: The sequenced fragment ends 3 residues before the CDR3 boundary, so the rest is inferred from the germline J gene. The chain links TRBV6-1 to TRBJ2-5, with unresolved D. The germline CDR1 and CDR2 sequences are MNHNS and SASEGT. Trimming took off 3 bases at V and 2 bases at J, with 10 bases between the two ends. The CDR3 runs 14 residues. The CDR3 bases that were read are TGTGCCAGCAGTGACAGACTCGAGCAAGAGACC. Translated, it gives CASSDRLEQET. The entire CDR3 protein is CASSDRLEQETQYF.

Remarks on this clone: The read comes to an end 3 residues before the CDR3 does, leaving the germline J gene to fill in the end. The chain recombines TRBV5-1 with TRBJ2-5; D is perhaps TRBD1 (6 bases). CDR3 length: 16 amino acids. CDR1 SGHRS and CDR2 YFSETQ come from the germline V gene. Trimming shortened V by 0 bases and J by 5 bases, and 17 bases separated the two germline ends. The CDR3 DNA, read in part, is TGCGCCAGCAGCTTGGGCATACAGGGTCTGGGGGAGACC. Translated, it gives CASSLGIQGLGET. The CDR3 in full is CASSLGIQGLGETQYF. Using reference TRBV5-1 and TRBJ2-5 for the parts outside the CDR3, the full variable domain is KAGVTQTPRYLIKTRGQQVTLSCSPISGHRSVSWYQQTPGQGLQFLFEYFSETQRNKGNFPGRFSGRQFSNSRSEMNVSTLELGDSALYLCASSLGIQGLGETQYFGPGTRLLVL.

Of note for this clone: The CDR3 goes on 3 residues after the read ends, and that part is filled in from the germline J gene. The chain employs TRBV6-1 and TRBJ1-1; 8 bases line up with TRBD1. Germline assignment: CDR1 MNHNS and CDR2 SASEGT. J lost 3 bases, V lost 2 bases, and 11 bases had no gene match. This CDR3 spans 17 amino acids. CDR3 sequence: CASSESPGGAWDTEAFF. The CDR3 DNA, read in part, is TGTGCCAGCAGTGAAAGCCCAGGGGGCGCCTGGGACACTGAA.

With regard to this clone: The read is 3 residues too short to cover the CDR3 end, so that end is filled in from the germline J gene. The chain combines TRBV7-9 with TRBJ2-7, with 8 nucleotides matching TRBD2. In germline, CDR1 is SEHNR, CDR2 FQNEAQ (reference sequence). The junction had 11 bases not matched to a gene; V was cut back by 5 bases and J by 5 bases. The CDR3 totals 15 residues. CDR3: CASSPAGLAGDEQYF. CDR3 bases read: TGTGCCAGCAGCCCCGCGGGGCTAGCGGGTGACGAG. Filled out from reference TRBV7-9 and TRBJ2-7, the complete variable domain reads DTGVSQNPRHKITKRGQNVTFRCDPISEHNRLYWYRQTLGQGPEFLTYFQNEAQLEKSRLLSDRFSAERPKGSFSTLEIQRTEQGDSAMYLCASSPAGLAGDEQYFGPGTRLTVT.

Turning to this clone: Read sequence stops 3 residues before the CDR3 end, and the germline J gene provides the missing end. V gene TRBV28 combines with J gene TRBJ1-5; D is unresolved. The CDR3 has 13 residues. Trimming took off 9 bases at V and 2 bases at J, with 11 bases between the two ends. Germline CDR1 is MDHEN and CDR2 is SYDVKM. The CDR3 is CASDLMGNQPQHF. CDR3 DNA (partial): TGTGCCAGTGATCTAATGGGCAATCAGCCC.

Note on this clone: The read halts 3 residues ahead of the CDR3 end, with the missing end drawn from the germline J gene. The rearrangement uses TRBV7-9 and TRBJ2-7; maybe TRBD1 (6 bases). This CDR3 is 12 amino acids long. The germline V gene encodes CDR1 SEHNR and CDR2 FQNEAQ (reference sequence). Trimming pared 2 bases from V and 6 bases from J, leaving 8 bases between. The CDR3 protein is CASSLQGSEQYF. Partial CDR3 DNA: TGTGCCAGCAGCTTACAGGGGTCCGAG.

For this clone: The sequenced fragment ends 3 residues before the CDR3 boundary, so the rest is inferred from the germline J gene. The chain employs TRBV5-1 and TRBJ2-1; TRBD2 agrees at 10 bases. The CDR3 runs 20 residues. Germline V gives CDR1 SGHRS, CDR2 YFSETQ. Trimming removed 3 bases from V and 8 bases from J; junction bases left unmatched: 23. The DNA read from the CDR3 is TGCGCCAGCAGCTCTGATTTATCTTCCGGGGGTAGCGGGAGGATCGATGAG. Its translation: CASSSDLSSGGSGRIDE. The entire CDR3 reads CASSSDLSSGGSGRIDEQFF.

Concerning this clone: The sequence runs out 3 residues before the end of the CDR3; the remainder is reconstructed from the germline J gene. V gene TRBV13 combines with J gene TRBJ2-1, with 14 bases fitting TRBD2. Losses at the gene ends were 5 bases for V and 0 bases for J; bases not matched to a gene: 6. The V gene's germline CDR1 is PRHDT and CDR2 FYEKMQ (reference sequence). This CDR3 spans 18 amino acids. The CDR3 protein is CASSGGLAGGLSYNEQFF. The CDR3 bases that were read are TGTGCCAGCAGCGGAGGACTAGCGGGAGGCCTCTCCTACAATGAG.

With respect to this clone: The read halts 3 residues ahead of the CDR3 end, with the missing end drawn from the germline J gene. This rearrangement joins TRBV2 to TRBJ2-1; no clear D. The germline CDR1 and CDR2 sequences are SNHLY and FYNNEI. The CDR3 contains 14 residues. The V and J ends lost 7 bases and 7 bases respectively, with 17 bases between them. CDR3 bases read: TGTGCCAGCACCACGGGTTTGCTGGGTAATGAG. This gives the protein CASTTGLLGNE. The whole CDR3 sequence reads CASTTGLLGNEQFF.

Concerning this clone: The DNA ends 3 residues before the CDR3 does, and the rest of the CDR3 is filled in from the germline J gene. This chain joins TRBV2 and TRBJ2-5; D is uncertain. The CDR3 is 17 residues long. CDR1 and CDR2 (germline): SNHLY, FYNNEI. The ends were cut back, 0 bases at V and 0 bases at J, with 14 bases in the middle. CDR3 sequence: CASSEASSDAYQETQYF. CDR3 DNA (partial): TGTGCCAGCAGTGAAGCATCCAGCGACGCGTACCAAGAGACC.

Worth noting for this clone: Mismatch with germline at one junction end may stem from a read error. Incomplete CDR3 DNA: TGTGCCAGTAGTGTAGAGGGACAGGGAAACTACGAG. Protein: CASSVEGQGNYE. The entire CDR3 sequence reads CASSVEGQGNYEQYF. The rearrangement joins TRBV19 to TRBJ2-7, with TRBD1 matching over 9 bases. The CDR3 extends 3 residues past the end of the read, so its final part is completed from the germline J gene. The CDR3 is made up of 15 amino acids. Germline CDR1 LNHDA, CDR2 SQIVND (reference sequence). Full variable domain (remainder filled in from reference TRBV19 and TRBJ2-7): DGGITQSPKYLFRKEGQNVTLSCEQNLNHDAMYWYRQDPGQGLRLIYYSQIVNDFQKGDIAEGYSVSREKKESFPLTVTSAQKNPTAFYLCASSVEGQGNYEQYFGPGTRLTVT.

On this clone itself: The read gets to within 3 residues of the CDR3 end, and the germline J gene fills in the rest. The V gene is TRBV7-8, the J gene TRBJ1-5, with a possible D match to TRBD1 (6 bases). CDR3 length: 15 residues. The V and J ends lost 5 bases and 2 bases respectively, with 13 bases between them. From germline, CDR1 is SGHVS and CDR2 FQNEAQ. The CDR3 bases that were read are TGTGCCAGCAGCCCACAGGGCTTGGGCAATCAGCCC. It specifies CASSPQGLGNQP. The full-length CDR3 reads as CASSPQGLGNQPQHF.

With regard to this clone: The CDR3 end is not reached by the read, which stops 3 residues before it; the germline J gene fills it in. V and J are TRBV19 and TRBJ2-7; D possibly corresponds to TRBD2 (6 bases). Germline V gene lookup returns CDR1 LNHDA and CDR2 SQIVND (reference sequence). Trimming removed 3 bases at V and 0 bases at J, with 9 bases between. The CDR3 contains 14 residues. Partial CDR3 DNA: TGTGCCAGTAGTATCGGCGGGGACTCCTACGAG. As protein: CASSIGGDSYE. The entire CDR3 sequence reads CASSIGGDSYEQYF.

A remark on this clone: Read sequence stops 3 residues before the CDR3 end, and the germline J gene provides the missing end. The same CDR3 arises from other DNA sequences in this sample as well. J is TRBJ2-3 and V is TRBV2; possibly TRBD1 for D (6 bases). Trimming removed 4 bases from V and 0 bases from J, with 8 bases in between. Germline values: CDR1 SNHLY, CDR2 FYNNEI. The CDR3 has 14 amino acids. The covered CDR3 bases are TGTGCCAGCAGTGGGACAGCTAGCACAGATACG. The encoded protein is CASSGTASTDT. The whole CDR3 region reads CASSGTASTDTQYF.

In regard to this clone: The CDR3 extends 3 residues past the end of the read, so its final part is completed from the germline J gene. The rearrangement uses TRBV6-1 and TRBJ2-2, with D tentatively TRBD2 (6 bases). V lost 3 bases and J lost 6, with 14 bases in between. This CDR3 is 15 amino acids long. The germline V gene encodes CDR1 MNHNS and CDR2 SASEGT. CDR3 sequence reads: CASSEGLGSPGELFF. CDR3 DNA (partial): TGTGCCAGCAGTGAGGGACTGGGGAGTCCCGGGGAG.

To note about this clone: The sequenced fragment ends 3 residues before the CDR3 boundary, so the rest is inferred from the germline J gene. This rearrangement joins TRBV19 to TRBJ2-1; a possible D gene is TRBD2 (6 bases). V lost 3 bases, J lost 7 bases, and 16 bases lay in between. Germline V CDR1 and CDR2: LNHDA, SQIVND (reference sequence). This CDR3 contains 15 residues. CDR3 DNA, as far as it was read: TGTGCCAGTAGTATCTTGGGCGGGATAGGGAATGAG. As protein: CASSILGGIGNE. The full-length CDR3 reads as CASSILGGIGNEQFF.

To note about this clone: The germline gene is not matched at one end of the junction; a read error may be the cause. The read falls 3 residues short of the CDR3 end, and the missing part is taken from the germline J gene. The chain recombines TRBV4-2 with TRBJ1-1; D is possibly TRBD1 (6 bases). The CDR3 consists of 17 residues. Germline V CDR1 and CDR2: LGHNA, YNFKEQ. This CDR3 is CASSQDMQGLMNTEAFF. Partial CDR3 DNA: TGCGCCAGCAGCCAAGATATGCAGGGGCTCATGAACACTGAA.

As for this clone: The CDR3 end falls 3 residues outside the read, so it is completed with the germline J gene. The chain is built from TRBV14 and TRBJ2-7; TRBD2 agrees at 8 bases. The CDR3 consists of 13 residues. J was trimmed by 4 bases and V by 4 bases; bases with no gene match: 3. CDR1 and CDR2 from the germline V gene are SGHDN and FVKESK. This CDR3 is CASSRSGSYEQYF. The covered CDR3 bases are TGTGCCAGCAGCCGAAGCGGGAGTTACGAG.

CDR3 bases read: TGTGCCAGCAGCTTAAGTGGCCAGAGAAATTCACCC. Protein sequence: CASSLSGQRNSP. The whole CDR3 reads CASSLSGQRNSPLHF. The chain links TRBV7-8 to TRBJ1-6; D remains unclear. The sequence runs out 3 residues before the end of the CDR3; the remainder is reconstructed from the germline J gene. CDR1 is SGHVS, CDR2 FQNEAQ, per germline. The CDR3 loop spans 15 amino acids. Deletions cut 2 bases from V and 7 bases from J, with 12 bases between.

The part of the CDR3 DNA that was read is TGCAGTGCTAGGGGACTGAACACGGAAATATCCTACGAG. It is translated as CSARGLNTEISYE. The entire CDR3 is CSARGLNTEISYEQYF. This chain uses TRBV20-1 with TRBJ2-7; D might be TRBD2 (6 bases). The read comes to an end 3 residues before the CDR3 does, leaving the germline J gene to fill in the end. Looked up from germline, CDR1 is DFQATT and CDR2 is SNEGSKA (reference sequence). The length of the CDR3 is 16 residues. Between the trimmed V and J ends, which lost 3 bases and 1 base, there was a span of 19 bases.

On this clone itself: Read sequence stops 3 residues before the CDR3 end, and the germline J gene provides the missing end. The chain is built from TRBV5-6 and TRBJ2-7; weak D call: TRBD1 (6 bases). CDR3 length: 14 residues. Germline V gene sequence: CDR1 SGHDT, CDR2 YYEEEE. With 2 bases removed from V and 3 bases from J, the gap between germline ends came to 12 bases. CDR3 residues: CASSFWTVSYEQYF. CDR3 bases read: TGTGCCAGCAGCTTCTGGACAGTCAGCTACGAG. Variable domain in full (rest from reference TRBV5-6 and TRBJ2-7): DAGVTQSPTHLIKTRGQQVTLRCSPKSGHDTVSWYQQALGQGPQFIFQYYEEEERQRGNFPDRFSGHQFPNYSSELNVNALLLGDSALYLCASSFWTVSYEQYFGPGTRLTVT.

As concerns this clone: Read sequence stops 3 residues before the CDR3 end, and the germline J gene provides the missing end. The V and J genes are TRBV18 and TRBJ2-6; perhaps TRBD1 as D (5 bases). The CDR3 is made up of 16 amino acids. V lost 6 bases and J 0 bases, leaving 12 bases between the germline ends. CDR1 and CDR2 (germline): KGHSH, LQKENI. The CDR3 spells CASSPDSTSGANVLTF. Partial CDR3 DNA: TGTGCCAGCTCCCCCGACAGCACCTCTGGGGCCAACGTC.

With regard to this clone: The CDR3 end is not reached by the read, which stops 3 residues before it; the germline J gene fills it in. The J gene is TRBJ2-1, the V gene TRBV7-8, with 9 bases fitting TRBD1. In germline, CDR1 is SGHVS, CDR2 FQNEAQ. Trimming removed 3 bases from V and 6 bases from J; junction bases left unmatched: 3. This CDR3 region has 14 residues. The sequenced CDR3 bases are TGTGCCAGCAGCTTCCCGACAGGGGGCAATGAG. Protein: CASSFPTGGNE. The entire CDR3 reads CASSFPTGGNEQFF.

In regard to this clone: The observed sequence ends 3 residues before the CDR3 terminus, with the missing tail filled in from the germline J gene. The chain links TRBV9 to TRBJ2-2; D gene unclear. V lost 3 bases, J lost 3 bases, and 3 bases lay in between. CDR1 and CDR2 (germline): SGDLS, YYNGEE. The CDR3 extends over 12 amino acids. Partial CDR3 DNA: TGTGCCAGCAGCGGCGACACCGGGGAG. Translation gives CASSGDTGE. The full CDR3 protein is CASSGDTGELFF. The full variable domain, rest sourced from reference TRBV9 and TRBJ2-2, is DSGVTQTPKHLITATGQRVTLRCSPRSGDLSVYWYQQSLDQGLQFLIQYYNGEERAKGNILERFSAQQFPDLHSELNLSSLELGDSALYFCASSGDTGELFFGEGSRLTVL.